This TCR beta chain was obtained from a study of blood T cell repertoires in COVID-19. Background on the study: Samples representing acute and convalescent COVID-19 were sourced from the United States, Italy and Spain.

Residents of 24 US areas, aged about 18 to 89 years, made up the participants. Germline CDR1 is MNHEY and CDR2 is SMNVEV (reference sequence). Deletions cut 5 bases from V and 9 bases from J, with 19 bases between. The CDR3 covers 14 residues. As handled by the study authors: How many nucleated cells were present was estimated from reference gene primer amplification. Here immunoSEQ multiplex PCR was the method, and the copy in TCRdb shows in-frame clones only, minus some. For V, J and clone size, that table is used; D and trimming come from the DNA. The data contain 150,000 to 200,000 clones, roughly 80% of them singletons.

V gene TRBV27 combines with J gene TRBJ1-1, with D perhaps matching TRBD1 (6 bases). This receptor was identified in a man in his forties or fifties who had recovered from COVID-19. Sample: PBMCs or T cells enriched from blood (not recorded which). The CDR3 here is CASSPLPQGWKAFF. Here the CDR3 DNA reads TGTGCCAGCAGTCCCCTCCCACAGGGATGGAAAGCTTTCTTT.